This T cell receptor (beta chain) was documented in a study of technical replicates of blood from a handful of donors (dated by TCRdb to about 2017). This clone was detected once. Its target antigen remains unknown. Per-nucleotide qualities are absent, and no much larger clonotype sits a single base away. The library came from the immunoSEQ multiplex PCR assay. TCRdb took over this immuneACCESS table, retaining in-frame rearrangements with V and J assigned. Such tables are incomplete; in checked studies, under half of the missing clones stem from an unresolved V gene, and the remainder is unexplained. The sample table records approximately 77,000 clones; 94% of these occur just once. The ten most abundant clones make up 0.3% to 0.45% of the sample. The CDR3 sequence holds 12 residues, the cysteine and phenylalanine included. Of the read, only the CDR3 DNA is kept; its 36 bases are in frame from base 1. The germline V gene (reference sequence) yields GTSNPN for CDR1 and SVGIG for CDR2. The V and J ends are trimmed by 4 bases and 5 bases, leaving 9 bases between them.

The receptor comes from a human donor in good health. The rearranged segments are TRBV30 and TRBJ1-5, with no confidently assigned D gene. The material sequenced was T cells isolated from PBMCs. The CDR3 corresponds to CAWNRFDQPQHF. The bases are TGTGCCTGGAACAGATTCGATCAGCCCCAGCATTTT.